This T cell receptor beta chain derives from a study of blood T cells in healthy people across ages. Study as a whole: About one barcoded beta molecule per two T cells was captured by template switching. Study-wide findings and caveats: TCR beta diversity, measured per million T cells, fell in a roughly linear way with age.

From germline, CDR1 is SEHNR and CDR2 FQNEAQ (reference sequence). V lost 1 base and J lost 3, with 9 bases in between. The CDR3 runs 14 residues. The individuals who served as donors were healthy Caucasians living in Russia, aged about 6 to 95. Notes on this clonotype: Antigen specificity is unknown.

A second PCR, run for about 7 to 11 cycles, used a sample-barcoded 5' primer plus a J-beta primer mix. Every molecule of cDNA carried a tag from a template-switch adaptor with 12 random nucleotides. TCRdb reprocessed the 5' RACE reads via MiXCR and lists one record per CDR3 protein. In the table there are 780,000 or so distinct CDR3 sequences, roughly 56% of which are singletons. The source is a middle-aged man in good health. Sequenced material: blood. This chain uses TRBV7-9 with TRBJ1-2, with TRBD1 as a possible D gene (6 bases). The CDR3 nucleotides are TGTGCCAGCAGCTTAGAACAGGGATACTATGGCTACACCTTC. Translating it yields CASSLEQGYYGYTF.